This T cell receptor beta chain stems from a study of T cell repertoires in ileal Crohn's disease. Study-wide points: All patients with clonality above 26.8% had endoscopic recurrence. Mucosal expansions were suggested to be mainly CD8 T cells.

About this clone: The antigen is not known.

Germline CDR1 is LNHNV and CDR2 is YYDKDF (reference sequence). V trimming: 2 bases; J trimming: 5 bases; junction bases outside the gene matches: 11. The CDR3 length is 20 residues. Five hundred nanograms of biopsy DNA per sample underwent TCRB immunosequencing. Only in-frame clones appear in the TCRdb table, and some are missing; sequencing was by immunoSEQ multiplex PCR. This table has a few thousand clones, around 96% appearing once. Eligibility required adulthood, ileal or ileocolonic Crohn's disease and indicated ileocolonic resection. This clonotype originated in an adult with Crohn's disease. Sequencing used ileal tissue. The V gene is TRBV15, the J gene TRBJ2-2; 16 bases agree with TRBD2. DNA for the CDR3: TGTGCCACCAGCAGACAGAGACCGGGACTAGCGGGGGGGAGGACCGGGGAGCTGTTTTTT. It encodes CATSRQRPGLAGGRTGELFF.